Sequencing of this T cell receptor (beta chain) was carried out in a study of identical twins. Through template switching, a universal primer site was introduced, and the cDNA contained unique molecular identifiers. TCRdb called the 5' RACE reads again in MiXCR, with one record for every CDR3 protein. The sample consists of under 300,000 distinct CDR3 sequences, roughly 13% of them appearing once. With 0 bases clipped from V and 3 bases from J, the junction kept 7 bases outside the gene matches. The CDR3 is made up of 16 amino acids. Germline V gene data show CDR1 as DFQATT and CDR2 as SNEGSKA (reference sequence). This clonotype has just a few counts. The same data also contributed to another study, on yellow fever vaccine responses in identical twins. Per that study: Twins' vaccine T cell responses reportedly seemed partly convergent and partly personalized.

The specimen sequenced was memory (CD45RO+) T cells sorted from blood. The source is a woman younger than 30 in good health. This rearrangement joins TRBV20-1 to TRBJ2-3, with 9 bases that match TRBD1. The CDR3 region has the DNA TGCAGTGCTAGAGACTTTGACAGGGGGGTAACAGATACGCAGTATTTT. Its protein is CSARDFDRGVTDTQYF.